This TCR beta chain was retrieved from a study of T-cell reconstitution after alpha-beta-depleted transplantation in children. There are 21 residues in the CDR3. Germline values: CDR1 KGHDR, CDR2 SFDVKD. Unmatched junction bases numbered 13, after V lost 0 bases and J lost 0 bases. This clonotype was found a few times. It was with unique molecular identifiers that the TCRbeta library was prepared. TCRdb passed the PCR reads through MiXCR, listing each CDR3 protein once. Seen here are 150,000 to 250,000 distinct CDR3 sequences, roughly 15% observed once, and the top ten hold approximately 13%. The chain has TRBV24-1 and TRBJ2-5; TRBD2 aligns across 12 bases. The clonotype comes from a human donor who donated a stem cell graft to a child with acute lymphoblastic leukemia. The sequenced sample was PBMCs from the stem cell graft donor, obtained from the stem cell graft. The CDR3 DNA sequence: TGTGCCACCAGTGATTTGGTCCCTTCTCTAGCGGGAGGGCCGTACCAAGAGACCCAGTACTTC. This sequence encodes CATSDLVPSLAGGPYQETQYF.